The 6 T cell receptor beta chains given below trace back to one sample, sequenced in a study of T-cell reconstitution after alpha-beta-depleted transplantation in children. For TCRbeta, the library was prepared with unique molecular identifiers. One entry per CDR3 protein results from TCRdb running MiXCR on the PCR reads. The data contain approximately 210,000 distinct CDR3 sequences, more than 15% of them seen just once; the ten biggest clones take up about 41%. Material: PBMCs, mostly from graft donor cells, obtained 360 days after TCRalphabeta/CD19-depleted stem cell transplant. These receptors came from a male patient aged 2-9 years who had a stem cell transplant for acute lymphoblastic leukemia, so the T cells may come from the graft donor.

The V gene is TRBV5-1, the J gene TRBJ1-1, with D maybe TRBD1 (5 bases). This CDR3 is built from 14 residues. V lost 4 bases and J 10 bases, leaving 20 bases between the germline ends. Germline assignment: CDR1 SGHRS and CDR2 YFSETQ. In nucleotides, the CDR3 is TGCGCCAGCAGCGCCCCGGGACCGCGCATGGTAGCTTTCTTT. This encodes CASSAPGPRMVAFF.

The chain uses TRBV25-1 and TRBJ1-1, with unresolved D. Trimming stripped 2 bases from V and 1 base from J, with 8 bases between. The germline gives CDR1 MGHDK, CDR2 SYGVNS. CDR3 length: 14 amino acids. CDR3 protein: CASSETHPNTEAFF. In nucleotides, the CDR3 is TGTGCCAGCAGTGAAACACACCCGAACACTGAAGCTTTCTTT. The whole variable domain, filled in from reference TRBV25-1 and TRBJ1-1, reads EADIYQTPRYLVIGTGKKITLECSQTMGHDKMYWYQQDPGMELHLIHYSYGVNSTEKGDLSSESTVSRIRTEHFPLTLESARPSHTSQYLCASSETHPNTEAFFGQGTRLTVV.

This rearrangement joins TRBV2 to TRBJ2-1, with 8 nucleotides matching TRBD1. The CDR3 covers 16 residues. Germline values: CDR1 SNHLY, CDR2 FYNNEI. Trimming removed 6 bases from V and 7 bases from J; junction bases left unmatched: 14. The CDR3 DNA sequence: TGTGCCAGCAGCCGCATGGACAGGGTCCTAGGGAATGAGCAGTTCTTC. This sequence encodes CASSRMDRVLGNEQFF.

V and J are TRBV5-1 and TRBJ1-3; no firm D call. This CDR3 comprises 15 residues. V was trimmed by 0 bases and J by 0 bases, leaving 7 bases between them. Germline V gene lookup returns CDR1 SGHRS and CDR2 YFSETQ. The CDR3 DNA sequence: TGCGCCAGCAGCTTGGTTCCTGCCTCTGGAAACACCATATATTTT. It yields the protein CASSLVPASGNTIYF.

This clonotype was detected only a few times. This sequence joins TRBV20-1 and TRBJ1-1, with D perhaps TRBD1 (6 bases). CDR3 size: 14 residues. Germline CDR1 DFQATT, CDR2 SNEGSKA (reference sequence). Deletions cut 3 bases from V and 0 bases from J, with 11 bases between. The CDR3 region has the DNA TGCAGTGCTAGCGCAGGGGTCATGAACACTGAAGCTTTCTTT. The encoded protein is CSASAGVMNTEAFF.

CDR3 in amino acids: CASSLADSLKNIQYF. CDR3 in DNA: TGCGCCAGCAGCTTGGCGGACAGCCTCAAAAACATTCAGTACTTC. The chain carries TRBV5-1 and TRBJ2-4, with D possibly matching TRBD1 (6 bases). The length of the CDR3 is 15 residues. V gave up 0 bases and J gave up 3 bases, with 10 bases separating them. Germline V lookup: CDR1 SGHRS, CDR2 YFSETQ. The whole variable domain, remainder taken from reference TRBV5-1 and TRBJ2-4, is KAGVTQTPRYLIKTRGQQVTLSCSPISGHRSVSWYQQTPGQGLQFLFEYFSETQRNKGNFPGRFSGRQFSNSRSEMNVSTLELGDSALYLCASSLADSLKNIQYFGAGTRLSVL.